This T cell receptor beta chain was profiled in a study of Graves' ophthalmopathy and Graves' hyperthyroidism. Study-wide results and limits: A 13-signature model separated ophthalmopathy from stable hyperthyroidism, reaching about 88% sensitivity and roughly 82% specificity cross-validated.

Exclusion criteria comprised other autoimmune diseases, uncontrolled infections, pregnancy or lactation in patients. Clinical symptoms, serum thyroxine, TRAb, thyroid ultrasound and orbital computed tomography formed the basis of diagnosis. The CDR3 totals 14 residues. Per the germline V gene, CDR1 is SEHNR and CDR2 is FQNEAQ (reference sequence). Trimming cost V 7 bases and J 8 bases; bases outside gene matches: 12. In this sample, this clonotype turned up many times. What it binds is unknown. From RNA, the CDR3 regions of TCR beta chains were amplified and sequenced. RT-PCR in the first round used HTBI primers; a second-round multiplex PCR followed. One entry per CDR3 protein results from TCRdb running MiXCR on the multiplex PCR reads. The table lists a few hundred thousand distinct CDR3 sequences, approximately 35% of them singletons.

The sequence was collected from an adult man with Graves' hyperthyroidism. The J gene is TRBJ1-2, the V gene TRBV7-9, with TRBD1 matching 8 bases. The sample comprised peripheral blood or thyroid tissue (not recorded which). CDR3 sequence: CASIPVGQGRGYTF. The CDR3 region has the DNA TGTGCCAGCATCCCGGTTGGACAGGGCCGAGGCTACACCTTC.